A single sample is the source of the 11 T cell receptor beta chains below, sequenced in a study of breast tumors, draining lymph nodes, adjacent tissues. The lymph nodes were axillary draining lymph nodes from breast cancer patients. TCRdb independently ran MiXCR on the multiplex PCR reads; one entry per CDR3 protein. The data hold over 130,000 distinct CDR3 sequences, with less than 35% observed a single time. The sample comprised axillary lymph node tissue. The receptors here all came from a female donor with breast cancer. Some clones in this sample may be carry-over from other donors' samples.

This clonotype was found many times. This chain uses TRBV6-2 or TRBV6-3 with TRBJ2-7; D is ambiguous. The germline V and J ends were trimmed by 6 bases and 1 base, with 16 bases remaining between them. The length of the CDR3 is 15 residues. The germline V gene has CDR1 MNHEY and CDR2 SVGEGT. The CDR3 DNA reads as TGTGCCAGCAGCAATCCCCCGGTCTTATCCTACGAGCAGTACGTC. Amino acids: CASSNPPVLSYEQYV.

V and J are TRBV9 and TRBJ2-2, with TRBD1 matching over 8 bases. J lost 8 bases, V lost 4 bases, and 7 bases had no gene match. The germline CDR1 and CDR2 sequences are SGDLS and YYNGEE. The CDR3 runs 14 residues. The CDR3 is CASSLRTGTGELFF. The CDR3 nucleotides are TGTGCCAGCAGCCTGAGGACAGGGACTGGGGAGCTGTTTTTT.

This clonotype was seen once. V and J are TRBV2 and TRBJ2-3; tentative D call: TRBD2 (5 bases). Trimming shortened V by 4 bases and J by 3 bases, and 11 bases separated the two germline ends. The CDR3 sequence is 14 residues long. Germline CDR1 reads SNHLY; CDR2 reads FYNNEI. CDR3 amino acids: CASSGKRGTDTQYF. In DNA, the CDR3 is TGTGCCAGCAGTGGTAAGCGAGGGACAGATACGCAGTATTTT.

In regard to this clonotype: Likely a read error: the CDR3 ends without its conserved phenylalanine or tryptophan. The DNA is left out, because the CDR3 cannot be placed on it with certainty; the CDR3 is given as TCRdb lists it. V usage is TRBV19 and J usage is TRBJ2-7; the listed D gene, TRBD2, was not tested against the DNA. Per the germline V gene, CDR1 is LNHDA and CDR2 is SQIVND (reference sequence). Counting both end residues, the CDR3 totals 18 amino acids. This CDR3 is CASSAKASGGAYAYEPYL.

This clonotype has at least ten counts. The chain carries TRBV6-2 or TRBV6-3 and TRBJ2-5, with TRBD2 matching over 8 bases. The trim removed 7 bases at V and 2 bases at J, leaving 9 bases unmatched. This CDR3 contains 15 residues. CDR1 and CDR2 from the germline V gene are MNHEY and SVGEGT. As DNA, the CDR3 is TGTGCCAGCACCTTGAGGGGACTAGTTCAAGAGACCCAGTACTTC. It translates to CASTLRGLVQETQYF.

This clonotype appeared many times. V is TRBV7-3 and J is TRBJ2-5, with 9 positions matching TRBD1. The CDR3 runs 16 residues. Germline lookup yields CDR1 SGHTA and CDR2 FQGTGA. The ends lost 5 bases at V and 5 bases at J; junction bases unmatched: 12. The CDR3 DNA is TGTGCCAGCAGCCAGCACACAGGGGGCGGGGGCGAGACCCAGTACTTC. The encoded protein is CASSQHTGGGGETQYF.

As to this clonotype: The CDR3 end shows no conserved phenylalanine or tryptophan, and so a read error is likely. CDR3 protein: CASSPTSGKETQYV. CDR3 sequence (DNA): TGTGCCAGCAGCCCGACCAGCGGGAAAGAGACCCAGTACGTC. The chain has TRBV9 and TRBJ2-5; TRBD2 matches 7 bases. The germline gives CDR1 SGDLS, CDR2 YYNGEE. After removal of 4 bases from V and 3 bases from J, the junction contained 6 bases not matched to a gene. This CDR3 has 14 residues.

This clonotype was found many times. The V call is TRBV6-5, the J call TRBJ2-3; D is uncertain. CDR1 and CDR2 from the germline V gene are MNHEY and SVGAGI. The CDR3 is made up of 16 amino acids. V was trimmed by 0 bases and J by 3 bases, leaving 13 bases between them. The CDR3 DNA sequence: TGTGCCAGCAGTTACTCTCCCCAGTTAGGGACAGATACGCAGTATTTT. It encodes CASSYSPQLGTDTQYF.

This clonotype was counted at least ten times. V and J are TRBV6-2 or TRBV6-3 and TRBJ1-5, with no clear D. Germline loops: CDR1 MNHEY, CDR2 SVGEGT. V lost 7 bases to trimming and J lost 2 bases, with 18 bases between them. The CDR3 extends over 16 amino acids. CDR3 DNA sequence: TGTGCCAGCATCAAATCGTCGGGGAATGGCAATCAGCCCCAGCATTTT. It specifies CASIKSSGNGNQPQHF.

This clonotype was detected many times. The rearrangement links TRBV12-3 or TRBV12-4 to TRBJ1-3; D not resolved. The CDR3 spans 13 residues. The germline V and J ends were trimmed by 6 bases and 8 bases, with 14 bases remaining between them. The CDR3 region has the DNA TGTGCCAGCAGCCAGGAATGGGCGGACACCATATATTTT. Encoded protein: CASSQEWADTIYF.

This clonotype has ten or more counts. V is TRBV5-6 and J is TRBJ1-4; TRBD1 matches 7 bases. The CDR3 extends over 14 amino acids. The J segment lost 7 bases and the V segment lost 5 bases, leaving 8 bases of the junction unmatched. CDR1 SGHDT and CDR2 YYEEEE come from the germline V gene. The CDR3: CASSSTGAGEKLFF. DNA for the CDR3: TGTGCCAGCAGTAGTACAGGGGCGGGTGAAAAACTGTTTTTT.